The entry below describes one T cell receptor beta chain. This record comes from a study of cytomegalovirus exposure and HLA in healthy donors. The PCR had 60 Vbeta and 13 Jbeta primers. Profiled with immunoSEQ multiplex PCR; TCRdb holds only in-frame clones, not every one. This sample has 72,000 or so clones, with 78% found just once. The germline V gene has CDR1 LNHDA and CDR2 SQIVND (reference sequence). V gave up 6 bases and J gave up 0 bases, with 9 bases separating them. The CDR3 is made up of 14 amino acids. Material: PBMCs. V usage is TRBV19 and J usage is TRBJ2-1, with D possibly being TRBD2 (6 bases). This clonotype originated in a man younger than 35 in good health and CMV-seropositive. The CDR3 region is CASRVAASYNEQFF. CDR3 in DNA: TGTGCCAGTAGGGTAGCGGCCTCCTACAATGAGCAGTTCTTC.